This T cell receptor (beta chain) was sequenced in a study of blood T cell repertoires in COVID-19. The overall study: PBMCs, B-cell-depleted T cells, or T cells provided the cDNA or gDNA that made up the material.

Only in-frame clones appear in the TCRdb table, and some are missing; sequencing was by immunoSEQ multiplex PCR. The sample records 150,000 or so clones, around four fifths being singletons. Which cohort a participant joined came from the clinical history participants gave. The CDR3 contains 15 residues. Trimming removed 3 bases from V and 1 base from J, with 12 bases in between. Looked up from germline, CDR1 is WNHNN and CDR2 is SYGVQD (reference sequence). This clone was counted between two and nine times. V is TRBV10-1 and J is TRBJ1-1; D is uncertain. The specimen was PBMCs or T cells enriched from blood (not recorded which). This receptor was taken from a woman aged 45-60 years who had recovered from COVID-19. In DNA, the CDR3 is TGCGCCAGCAGTGATGGAGGGATTGAGAACACTGAAGCTTTCTTT. This codes for CASSDGGIENTEAFF.